This T cell receptor (beta chain) was identified during a study of human T cells and chemical hapten exposure. Study summary: Minor volume differences among pooled libraries chiefly drove per-sample TCR yield variation.

Study-wide findings and caveats: TCRs whose frequency exceeded 1 in 1000 remained the same following DPC sensitization.

MiXCR, run by TCRdb on the RACE reads, gives a single entry per CDR3 protein. This table holds about 380,000 distinct CDR3 sequences, 5.1% found once. From germline, CDR1 is SEHNR and CDR2 FQNEAQ (reference sequence). The CDR3 extends over 17 amino acids. Trimming pared 5 bases from V and 3 bases from J, leaving 21 bases between. Time point: pre-sensitization, week 0. Stated treatment: therapeutic diphenylcyclopropenone sensitization with weekly scalp DPC. In its sample, this clonotype was seen a few times. Its antigen remains unidentified. The chain uses TRBV7-9 and TRBJ2-3; D tentatively reads TRBD1 or TRBD2 (6 bases each). The sequenced sample was whole blood, obtained in connection with sensitization to the hapten diphenylcyclopropenone (DPC). This receptor was identified in a woman aged 45-65 years with alopecia areata. Some clones in this sample may be carry-over from other donors' samples. CDR3 loop: CASSGTIRGGVTDTQYF. CDR3 nucleotide sequence: TGTGCCAGCAGCGGGACGATCAGGGGCGGGGTGACAGATACGCAGTATTTT. The complete variable domain, with remaining parts taken from reference TRBV7-9 and TRBJ2-3, reads DTGVSQNPRHKITKRGQNVTFRCDPISEHNRLYWYRQTLGQGPEFLTYFQNEAQLEKSRLLSDRFSAERPKGSFSTLEIQRTEQGDSAMYLCASSGTIRGGVTDTQYFGPGTRLTVL.